This T cell receptor (beta chain) was sequenced for a study of Graves' ophthalmopathy and Graves' hyperthyroidism. Amplified material comprised TCR beta CDR3 regions derived from RNA transcripts. HTBI-primed first-round RT-PCR preceded second-round multiplex PCR. Each CDR3 protein gets one entry after TCRdb re-called the multiplex PCR reads with MiXCR. This table holds approximately 640,000 distinct CDR3 sequences, roughly 39% found once. Study-wide results and limits: Among thyroid clonotypes expanded above 0.001 frequency, most also appeared in blood. A roughly 76% specificity and roughly 90% sensitivity were achieved by a 13-signature model that separated ophthalmopathy from stable hyperthyroidism.

This clonotype appeared a few times. No antigen is known for it. Uncontrolled infections, pregnancy, lactation or other autoimmune diseases led to patient exclusion. Orbital computed tomography and thyroid ultrasound, along with TRAb, serum thyroxine and clinical symptoms, underpinned diagnosis. The sequence came from an adult man with Graves' ophthalmopathy. The sequencing input was peripheral blood.

Here the CDR3 DNA reads TGTGCCAGTAGTCTTGCGACGGATCCGAACACCGGGGAGCTGTTTTTT. Translation: CASSLATDPNTGELFF. The J gene is TRBJ2-2, the V gene TRBV19; D not certain. The CDR3 sequence is 16 residues long. V was clipped by 5 bases and J by 0 bases, with 13 bases between them. The germline V gene encodes CDR1 LNHDA and CDR2 SQIVND (reference sequence). The entire variable domain, with the rest obtained from reference TRBV19 and TRBJ2-2, is as follows: DGGITQSPKYLFRKEGQNVTLSCEQNLNHDAMYWYRQDPGQGLRLIYYSQIVNDFQKGDIAEGYSVSREKKESFPLTVTSAQKNPTAFYLCASSLATDPNTGELFFGEGSRLTVL.